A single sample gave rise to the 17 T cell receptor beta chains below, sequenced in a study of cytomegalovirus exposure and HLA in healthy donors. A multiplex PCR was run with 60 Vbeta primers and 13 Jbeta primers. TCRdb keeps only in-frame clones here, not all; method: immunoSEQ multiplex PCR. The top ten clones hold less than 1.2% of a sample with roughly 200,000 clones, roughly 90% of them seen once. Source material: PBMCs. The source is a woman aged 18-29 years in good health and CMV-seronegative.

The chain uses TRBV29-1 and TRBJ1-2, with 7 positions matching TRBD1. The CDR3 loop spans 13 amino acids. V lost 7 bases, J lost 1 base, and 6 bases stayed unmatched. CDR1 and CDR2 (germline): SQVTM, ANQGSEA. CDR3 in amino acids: CSAFGTDNYGYTF. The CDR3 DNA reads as TGCAGCGCATTTGGGACAGATAACTATGGCTACACCTTC.

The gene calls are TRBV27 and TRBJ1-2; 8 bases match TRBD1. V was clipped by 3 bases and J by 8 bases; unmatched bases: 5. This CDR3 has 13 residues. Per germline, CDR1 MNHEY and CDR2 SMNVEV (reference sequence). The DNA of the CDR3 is TGTGCCAGCAGTTTGCAGGGGGCGGGCGGCTACACCTTC. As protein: CASSLQGAGGYTF.

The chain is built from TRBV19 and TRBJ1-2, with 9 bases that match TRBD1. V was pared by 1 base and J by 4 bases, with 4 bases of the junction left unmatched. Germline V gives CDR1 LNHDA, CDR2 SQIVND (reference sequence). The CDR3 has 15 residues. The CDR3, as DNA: TGTGCCAGTAGTATAGTCGGGACAGGGTTCTATGGCTACACCTTC. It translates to CASSIVGTGFYGYTF.

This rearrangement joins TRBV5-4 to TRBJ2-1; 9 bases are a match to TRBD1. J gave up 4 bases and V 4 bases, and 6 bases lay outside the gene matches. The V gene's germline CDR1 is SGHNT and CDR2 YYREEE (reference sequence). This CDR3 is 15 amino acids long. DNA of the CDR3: TGTGCCAGCAGCACCGGACAGGGGACGTACAATGAGCAGTTCTTC. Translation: CASSTGQGTYNEQFF.

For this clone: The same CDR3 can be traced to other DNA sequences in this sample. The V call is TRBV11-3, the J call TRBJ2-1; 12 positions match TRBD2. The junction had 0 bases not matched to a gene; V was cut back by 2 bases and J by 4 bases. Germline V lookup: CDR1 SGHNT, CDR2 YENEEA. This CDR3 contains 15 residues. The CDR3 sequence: CASSLLAGGYNEQFF. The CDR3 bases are TGTGCCAGCAGCTTACTAGCGGGAGGGTACAATGAGCAGTTCTTC. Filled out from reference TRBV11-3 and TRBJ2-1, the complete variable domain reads EAGVVQSPRYKIIEKKQPVAFWCNPISGHNTLYWYLQNLGQGPELLIRYENEEAVDDSQLPKDRFSAERLKGVDSTLKIQPAELGDSAVYLCASSLLAGGYNEQFFGPGTRLTVL.

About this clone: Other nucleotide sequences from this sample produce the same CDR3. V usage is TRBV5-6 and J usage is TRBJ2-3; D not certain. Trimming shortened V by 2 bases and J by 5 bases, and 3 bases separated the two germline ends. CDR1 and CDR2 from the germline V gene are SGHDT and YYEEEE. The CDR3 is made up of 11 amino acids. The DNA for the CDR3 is TGTGCCAGCAGCTTTCGAGATACGCAGTATTTT. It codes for CASSFRDTQYF.

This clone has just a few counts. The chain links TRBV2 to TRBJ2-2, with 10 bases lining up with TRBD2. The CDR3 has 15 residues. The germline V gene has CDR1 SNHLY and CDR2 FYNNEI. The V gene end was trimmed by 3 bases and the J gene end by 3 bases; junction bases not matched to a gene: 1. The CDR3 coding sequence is TGTGCCAGCAGTGATAGCGGGGGGTACACCGGGGAGCTGTTTTTT. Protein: CASSDSGGYTGELFF.

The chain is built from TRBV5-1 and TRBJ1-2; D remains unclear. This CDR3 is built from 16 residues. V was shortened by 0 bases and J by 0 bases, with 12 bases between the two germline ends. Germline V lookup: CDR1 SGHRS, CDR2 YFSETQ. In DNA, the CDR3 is TGCGCCAGCAGCTTGGGGGTCGGACTAGCTAACTATGGCTACACCTTC. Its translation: CASSLGVGLANYGYTF.

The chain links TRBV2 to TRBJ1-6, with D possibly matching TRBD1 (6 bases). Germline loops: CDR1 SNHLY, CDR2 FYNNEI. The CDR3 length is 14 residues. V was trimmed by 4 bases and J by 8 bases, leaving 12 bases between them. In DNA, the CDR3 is TGTGCCAGCAGTGGCAGGGGATCGCATTCACCCCTCCACTTT. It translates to CASSGRGSHSPLHF.

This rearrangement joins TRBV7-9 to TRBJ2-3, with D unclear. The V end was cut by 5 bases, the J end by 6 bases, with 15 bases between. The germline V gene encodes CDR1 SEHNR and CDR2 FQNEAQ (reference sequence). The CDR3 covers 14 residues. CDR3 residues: CASSKLGSADTQYF. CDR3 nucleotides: TGTGCCAGCAGCAAACTTGGAAGCGCGGATACGCAGTATTTT. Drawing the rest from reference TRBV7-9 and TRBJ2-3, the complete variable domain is DTGVSQNPRHKITKRGQNVTFRCDPISEHNRLYWYRQTLGQGPEFLTYFQNEAQLEKSRLLSDRFSAERPKGSFSTLEIQRTEQGDSAMYLCASSKLGSADTQYFGPGTRLTVL.

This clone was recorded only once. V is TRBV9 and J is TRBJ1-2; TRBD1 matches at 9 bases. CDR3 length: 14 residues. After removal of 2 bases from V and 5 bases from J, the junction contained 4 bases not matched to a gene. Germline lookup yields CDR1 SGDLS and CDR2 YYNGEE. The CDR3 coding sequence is TGTGCCAGCAGCGTGGGACAGGGTTTTTATGGCTACACCTTC. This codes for CASSVGQGFYGYTF.

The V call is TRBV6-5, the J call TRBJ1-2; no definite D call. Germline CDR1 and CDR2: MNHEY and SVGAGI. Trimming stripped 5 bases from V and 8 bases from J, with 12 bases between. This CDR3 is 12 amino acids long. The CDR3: CASSEPGGGYTF. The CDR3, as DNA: TGTGCCAGCAGTGAACCCGGAGGAGGCTACACCTTC.

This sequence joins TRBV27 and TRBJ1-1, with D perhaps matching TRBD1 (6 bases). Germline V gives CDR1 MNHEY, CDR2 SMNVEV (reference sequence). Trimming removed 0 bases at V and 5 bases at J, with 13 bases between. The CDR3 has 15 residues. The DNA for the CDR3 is TGTGCCAGCAGTTTATCTTGGGGGCTCGGTACTGAAGCTTTCTTT. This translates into CASSLSWGLGTEAFF.

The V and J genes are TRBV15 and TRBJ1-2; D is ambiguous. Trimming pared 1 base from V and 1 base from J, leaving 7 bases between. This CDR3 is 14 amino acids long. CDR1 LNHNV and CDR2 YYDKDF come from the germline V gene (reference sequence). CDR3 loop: CATSRGPDNYGYTF. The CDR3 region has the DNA TGTGCCACCAGCAGAGGGCCTGATAACTATGGCTACACCTTC.

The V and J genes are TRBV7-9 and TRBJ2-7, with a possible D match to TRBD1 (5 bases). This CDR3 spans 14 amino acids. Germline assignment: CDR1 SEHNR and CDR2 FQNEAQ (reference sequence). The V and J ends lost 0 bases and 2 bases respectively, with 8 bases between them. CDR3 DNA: TGTGCCAGCAGCTTAGCCTCAGGGCCCTACGAGCAGTACTTC. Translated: CASSLASGPYEQYF.

CDR3 sequence (DNA): TGTGCCAGCAGCACCCGGACAGGGGATCAGCCCCAGCATTTT. It yields the protein CASSTRTGDQPQHF. The chain uses TRBV7-2 and TRBJ1-5; TRBD1 agrees at 9 bases. CDR1 is SGHTA and CDR2 is FQGNSA in the germline V gene. The CDR3 contains 14 residues. Unmatched junction bases numbered 4, after V lost 5 bases and J lost 5 bases.

The CDR3 sequence: CASSGGAAGNTIYF. As DNA, the CDR3 is TGTGCCAGCAGCGGGGGGGCGGCTGGAAACACCATATATTTT. The chain recombines TRBV14 with TRBJ1-3; a weak D match, TRBD1 (6 bases). This CDR3 spans 14 amino acids. V lost 5 bases and J lost 2, with 10 bases in between. Germline V gives CDR1 SGHDN, CDR2 FVKESK.